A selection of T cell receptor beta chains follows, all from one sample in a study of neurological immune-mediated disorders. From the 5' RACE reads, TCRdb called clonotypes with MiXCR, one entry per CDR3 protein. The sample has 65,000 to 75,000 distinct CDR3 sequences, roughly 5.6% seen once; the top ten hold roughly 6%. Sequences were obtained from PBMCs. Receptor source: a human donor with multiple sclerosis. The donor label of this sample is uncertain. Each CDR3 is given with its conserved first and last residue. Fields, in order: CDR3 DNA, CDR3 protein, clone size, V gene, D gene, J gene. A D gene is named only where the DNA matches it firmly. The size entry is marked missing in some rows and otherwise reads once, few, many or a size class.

CDR3nt: TGTGCCAGCAGCAAAGCGCTCGGGACAGGGAGGACCTACGAGCAGTACTTC
CDR3aa: CASSKALGTGRTYEQYF
abundance: many
v_gene: TRBV21-1
d_gene: .
j_gene: TRBJ2-7

CDR3nt: TGCAGTGCTAGTAATTGGGGGTATGGCTACACCTTC
CDR3aa: CSASNWGYGYTF
abundance: many
v_gene: TRBV20-1
d_gene: .
j_gene: TRBJ1-2

CDR3nt: TGCAGTGCTAGAGATTATCTTAGCGGGGGCGCTACCTACGAGCAGTACTTC
CDR3aa: CSARDYLSGGATYEQYF
abundance: many
v_gene: TRBV20-1
d_gene: TRBD2
j_gene: TRBJ2-7

CDR3nt: TGTGCCAGCAGCTTAGCGAAAGCGTTCGCAACTAATGAAAAACTGTTTTTT
CDR3aa: CASSLAKAFATNEKLFF
abundance: many
v_gene: TRBV7-9
d_gene: .
j_gene: TRBJ1-4

CDR3nt: TGCAGCGTTGAAGATCGGACAGTTCCCTACTATGGCTACACCTTC
CDR3aa: CSVEDRTVPYYGYTF
abundance: many
v_gene: TRBV29-1
d_gene: .
j_gene: TRBJ1-2

CDR3nt: TGTGCCATCAGTGGTCGACTAGAGAGTGGCGAGACCCAGTACTTC
CDR3aa: CAISGRLESGETQYF
abundance: many
v_gene: TRBV10-3
d_gene: .
j_gene: TRBJ2-5

CDR3nt: TGCGCCAGCAGCTTGGATCACAGCGTGGGGGGCTACACCTTC
CDR3aa: CASSLDHSVGGYTF
abundance: many
v_gene: TRBV5-1
d_gene: .
j_gene: TRBJ1-2

CDR3nt: TGTGCCAGCAGCTTTGCCAGGGACTACGAGCAGTACTTC
CDR3aa: CASSFARDYEQYF
abundance: many
v_gene: TRBV7-9
d_gene: .
j_gene: TRBJ2-7

CDR3nt: TGCAGCGTAGGATCCGGGACAGGGGGCGACGAGCAGTACTTC
CDR3aa: CSVGSGTGGDEQYF
abundance: many
v_gene: TRBV29-1
d_gene: TRBD1
j_gene: TRBJ2-7

CDR3nt: TGTGCCAGCTCACCTACGGGACAGGGAGGCACTGAAGCTTTCTTT
CDR3aa: CASSPTGQGGTEAFF
abundance: few
v_gene: TRBV18
d_gene: TRBD1
j_gene: TRBJ1-1

CDR3nt: TGCGCCAGCAGCTTAGAGGTCTCGAACACTGAAGCTTTCTTT
CDR3aa: CASSLEVSNTEAFF
abundance: many
v_gene: TRBV5-1
d_gene: .
j_gene: TRBJ1-1

CDR3nt: TGTGCCAGCAGCCCCTCACCCGACAGGTTTGCCTACGAGCAGTACTTC
CDR3aa: CASSPSPDRFAYEQYF
abundance: many
v_gene: TRBV9
d_gene: .
j_gene: TRBJ2-7

CDR3nt: TGTGCCAGCAGTGAAGCAGGACGAACCAACTATGGCTACACCTTC
CDR3aa: CASSEAGRTNYGYTF
abundance: .
v_gene: TRBV6-1
d_gene: .
j_gene: TRBJ1-2

CDR3nt: TGTGCCAGCAGCATTGACAGGGGCGGAAACACCATATATTTT
CDR3aa: CASSIDRGGNTIYF
abundance: many
v_gene: TRBV11-2
d_gene: TRBD1
j_gene: TRBJ1-3

CDR3nt: TGCGCCAGCAGATTTACGAAGGGAGAGACCCAGTACTTC
CDR3aa: CASRFTKGETQYF
abundance: many
v_gene: TRBV10-2
d_gene: .
j_gene: TRBJ2-5

CDR3nt: TGTGCCATCAGTGATTCCAGGGCTTCAGATACGCAGTATTTT
CDR3aa: CAISDSRASDTQYF
abundance: few
v_gene: TRBV10-3
d_gene: .
j_gene: TRBJ2-3

CDR3nt: TGTGCCAGCAGCTATAGACCGGAATATGGCTACACCTTC
CDR3aa: CASSYRPEYGYTF
abundance: many
v_gene: TRBV6-5
d_gene: .
j_gene: TRBJ1-2

CDR3nt: TGTGCCATCAGAGAGGGCCAGCCCCAGCATTTT
CDR3aa: CAIREGQPQHF
abundance: many
v_gene: TRBV10-3
d_gene: .
j_gene: TRBJ1-5

CDR3nt: TGCAGTGCTATACCCCTTCGGGGGGTGGATGAGCAGTTCTTC
CDR3aa: CSAIPLRGVDEQFF
abundance: many
v_gene: TRBV20-1
d_gene: TRBD2
j_gene: TRBJ2-1

CDR3nt: TGCAGTGCTACCGGACTAGCGGGGGCCACTACCGGGGAGCTGTTTTTT
CDR3aa: CSATGLAGATTGELFF
abundance: many
v_gene: TRBV20-1
d_gene: TRBD2
j_gene: TRBJ2-2

CDR3nt: TGTGCCAGCAGGAGGGGTCCCTCCTACGAGCAGTACTTC
CDR3aa: CASRRGPSYEQYF
abundance: many
v_gene: TRBV6-1
d_gene: .
j_gene: TRBJ2-7

CDR3nt: TGCAGTGCTCCCACCCCACTGGAGGGGCAGTTCTTC
CDR3aa: CSAPTPLEGQFF
abundance: many
v_gene: TRBV20-1
d_gene: .
j_gene: TRBJ2-1

CDR3nt: TGCGCCAGCAGCTTTGGCGGGACTAGTCAGGGTTACGAGCAGTACTTC
CDR3aa: CASSFGGTSQGYEQYF
abundance: many
v_gene: TRBV5-1
d_gene: TRBD2
j_gene: TRBJ2-7

CDR3nt: TGTGCCAGCAGCCGGGACAGGGGTCTCTTGGGTTCACCCCTCCACTTT
CDR3aa: CASSRDRGLLGSPLHF
abundance: many
v_gene: TRBV4-2
d_gene: TRBD1
j_gene: TRBJ1-6

CDR3nt: TGTGCCACCAGCAGAGGCCCCCGTCCGGCAACTAATGAAAAACTGTTTTTT
CDR3aa: CATSRGPRPATNEKLFF
abundance: many
v_gene: TRBV15
d_gene: .
j_gene: TRBJ1-4

CDR3nt: TGCGCCAGCAGCGACACGCACCGGGGTTACAATGAGCAGTTCTTC
CDR3aa: CASSDTHRGYNEQFF
abundance: many
v_gene: TRBV5-1
d_gene: .
j_gene: TRBJ2-1

CDR3nt: TGTGCCAGCAGCTCCACGTGGGCGAGGTCCTACGAGCAGTACTTC
CDR3aa: CASSSTWARSYEQYF
abundance: .
v_gene: TRBV7-8
d_gene: .
j_gene: TRBJ2-7

CDR3nt: TGCGCCAGCAGTTCGACGGGGGGGGTTAATGAAAAACTGTTTTTT
CDR3aa: CASSSTGGVNEKLFF
abundance: many
v_gene: TRBV5-1
d_gene: .
j_gene: TRBJ1-4

CDR3nt: TGTGCCAGCAGCTTAATTGGAGGGAACACTGAAGCTTTCTTT
CDR3aa: CASSLIGGNTEAFF
abundance: many
v_gene: TRBV5-6
d_gene: .
j_gene: TRBJ1-1

CDR3nt: TGTGCCAGCGGGGACAGCTATAATTCACCCCTCCACTTT
CDR3aa: CASGDSYNSPLHF
abundance: many
v_gene: TRBV27
d_gene: TRBD1
j_gene: TRBJ1-6

CDR3nt: TGCAGCGTTCTAGCGAAAAGCTCCTACAATGAGCAGTTCTTC
CDR3aa: CSVLAKSSYNEQFF
abundance: many
v_gene: TRBV29-1
d_gene: .
j_gene: TRBJ2-1

CDR3nt: TGTGCCAGCAGCCTTCGACCAAACAATGAGCAGTTCTTC
CDR3aa: CASSLRPNNEQFF
abundance: few
v_gene: TRBV3-1
d_gene: .
j_gene: TRBJ2-1

CDR3nt: TGCAGCGTTGGGTTAGGCCTCATGAACACTGAAGCTTTCTTT
CDR3aa: CSVGLGLMNTEAFF
abundance: many
v_gene: TRBV29-1
d_gene: .
j_gene: TRBJ1-1

CDR3nt: TGTGCCAGCAGCTTCCTGCCCGGGGAGGATAGCATTCAGTACTTC
CDR3aa: CASSFLPGEDSIQYF
abundance: medium-sized
v_gene: TRBV5-5
d_gene: .
j_gene: TRBJ2-4

CDR3nt: TGCGCCAGCAGCACACAGGGCTCGAACACCGGGGAGCTGTTTTTT
CDR3aa: CASSTQGSNTGELFF
abundance: many
v_gene: TRBV5-1
d_gene: .
j_gene: TRBJ2-2

CDR3nt: TGCGCCAGCAGGGACGAGTCCTACGAGCAGTACTTC
CDR3aa: CASRDESYEQYF
abundance: many
v_gene: TRBV5-1
d_gene: .
j_gene: TRBJ2-7

CDR3nt: TGTGCCATCACCCCTGGGGGTCCCCACGGCTACGAGCAGTACTTC
CDR3aa: CAITPGGPHGYEQYF
abundance: many
v_gene: TRBV10-3
d_gene: .
j_gene: TRBJ2-7

CDR3nt: TGCGCCAGCAGCCAAGCGGGGGTTGTAACCTACGAGCAGTACTTC
CDR3aa: CASSQAGVVTYEQYF
abundance: many
v_gene: TRBV4-1
d_gene: .
j_gene: TRBJ2-7

CDR3nt: TGTGCCAGCAGCGTAGGACGGTCGTACGGGGCCAACGTCCTGACTTTC
CDR3aa: CASSVGRSYGANVLTF
abundance: many
v_gene: TRBV9
d_gene: .
j_gene: TRBJ2-6

CDR3nt: TGCAGTGCTAGGCTAGGGAAAGGCTACACCTTC
CDR3aa: CSARLGKGYTF
abundance: many
v_gene: TRBV20-1
d_gene: .
j_gene: TRBJ1-2

CDR3nt: TGCAGCGTTGACCGGGGGGCGGGGCAGTTCTTC
CDR3aa: CSVDRGAGQFF
abundance: .
v_gene: TRBV29-1
d_gene: .
j_gene: TRBJ2-1

CDR3nt: TGTGCCAGCGCCAACAGGGGCAGCACTGAAGCTTTCTTT
CDR3aa: CASANRGSTEAFF
abundance: many
v_gene: TRBV12-3/TRBV12-4
d_gene: TRBD1
j_gene: TRBJ1-1

CDR3nt: TGTGCCATCAGCTCCTGGGACAGGGGAGGGTACGAGCAGTACTTC
CDR3aa: CAISSWDRGGYEQYF
abundance: many
v_gene: TRBV10-3
d_gene: TRBD1
j_gene: TRBJ2-7

CDR3nt: TGTGCCAGCAGTTTCGATGTTACAGGATATCTCCACGAGTCACCCCTCCACTTT
CDR3aa: CASSFDVTGYLHESPLHF
abundance: many
v_gene: TRBV28
d_gene: .
j_gene: TRBJ1-6

CDR3nt: TGCAGTGCTAGAGAGGGACAGTGCATCACCGGAGAGCTGTTTTTT
CDR3aa: CSAREGQCITGELFF
abundance: .
v_gene: TRBV20-1
d_gene: TRBD1
j_gene: TRBJ2-2

CDR3nt: TGTGCCAGCTCACTGGCGGTCGGGGCCCGTCAGCCCCAGCATTTT
CDR3aa: CASSLAVGARQPQHF
abundance: .
v_gene: TRBV18
d_gene: .
j_gene: TRBJ1-5